This entry is about one T cell receptor beta chain. TCRdb used MiXCR to reprocess the reads, holding one entry per CDR3 protein. The sample lists 740,000 or so distinct CDR3 sequences; less than 40% were seen once. This entry comes from a study of T cell repertoires in cytomegalovirus infection. Turning to the study itself: Public TCR beta signatures provided an indication of both CMV infection and a matching HLA type.

The CDR3 has 15 amino acids. In germline, CDR1 is MDHEN, CDR2 SYDVKM. Losses at the gene ends were 5 bases for V and 6 bases for J; bases not matched to a gene: 10. This TCR derives from a human donor in good health (CMV status not recorded). Some clones in this sample may be carry-over from other donors' samples. The chain links TRBV28 to TRBJ2-7, with 10 bases lining up with TRBD1. The sample comprised PBMCs. The CDR3 here is CASSLPGTGVSEQYF. The DNA of the CDR3 is TGTGCCAGCAGTCTTCCCGGGACAGGGGTTTCCGAGCAGTACTTC.